Each of the 30 T cell receptor beta chains below was sequenced from the same sample in a study of memory CD4+ T cells and cytomegalovirus serostatus. The sort gate was single viable CD3+CD4+CD8-CD45RO+ cells for memory CD4+ T cells. Data came from immunoSEQ multiplex PCR; TCRdb stores just in-frame clones and leaves some out. The data hold under 55,000 clones, with about four fifths observed a single time. Sequencing was performed on memory CD4+ T cells from blood. Receptor source: an adult in good health and CMV-seropositive.

This chain links TRBV25-1 with TRBJ1-5; tentative D call: TRBD1 (6 bases). V was pared by 3 bases and J by 12 bases, with 21 bases between. Germline CDR1 is MGHDK and CDR2 is SYGVNS. The CDR3 runs 15 residues. The CDR3 protein is CASSEKAGVQGDQHF. The CDR3 nucleotides are TGTGCCAGCAGTGAGAAAGCAGGGGTGCAAGGGGACCAGCATTTT.

CDR3 loop: CASSFRDHTGELFF. The CDR3 DNA sequence: TGTGCCAGCAGCTTCCGTGACCACACCGGGGAGCTGTTTTTT. V gene TRBV7-7 combines with J gene TRBJ2-2; D unclear. The germline gives CDR1 SSHAT, CDR2 FNYEAQ (reference sequence). The CDR3 is 14 residues long. V lost 3 bases to trimming and J lost 3 bases, with 8 bases between them.

The V call is TRBV7-8, the J call TRBJ1-6; unclear D gene. The CDR3 spans 13 residues. Between the trimmed V and J ends, which lost 1 base and 8 bases, there was a span of 6 bases. Germline V lookup: CDR1 SGHVS, CDR2 FQNEAQ. This CDR3 reads CASSLGRDSPLHF. The CDR3 nucleotides are TGTGCCAGCAGCTTAGGAAGGGATTCACCCCTCCACTTT.

The chain carries TRBV7-6 and TRBJ2-1, with D possibly TRBD1 on 5 matching bases. The CDR3 loop spans 13 amino acids. Deletions cut 6 bases from V and 8 bases from J, with 14 bases between. Germline V gene data show CDR1 as SGHVS and CDR2 as FNYEAQ. CDR3 amino acids: CASSYRQGDEQFF. The DNA for the CDR3 is TGTGCCAGCAGTTATAGGCAAGGGGATGAGCAGTTCTTC.

J is TRBJ1-1 and V is TRBV6-6; TRBD1 matches 8 bases. The CDR3 has 13 amino acids. V gave up 6 bases and J gave up 5 bases; unmatched junction bases: 5. CDR1 and CDR2 from the germline V gene are MNHNY and SVGAGI (reference sequence). CDR3 region: CASSSDRDTEAFF. The CDR3 DNA reads TGTGCCAGCAGCTCGGACAGGGATACTGAAGCTTTCTTT.

This clone was counted a few times. The V and J genes are TRBV6-6 and TRBJ1-1, with 10 positions matching TRBD1. The CDR3 contains 13 residues. From germline, CDR1 is MNHNY and CDR2 SVGAGI (reference sequence). As DNA, the CDR3 is TGTGCTGCTGGGACAGGGGCTAACACTGAAGCTTTCTTT. Its protein is CAAGTGANTEAFF.

The gene calls are TRBV9 and TRBJ1-2; no firm D call. The germline CDR1 and CDR2 sequences are SGDLS and YYNGEE. The ends were cut back, 0 bases at V and 0 bases at J, with 9 bases in the middle. This CDR3 has 15 amino acids. DNA for the CDR3: TGTGCCAGCAGCGTAGACGACGGCCCTAACTATGGCTACACCTTC. It yields the protein CASSVDDGPNYGYTF.

The chain carries TRBV6-1 and TRBJ2-2; D call uncertain. Germline V gives CDR1 MNHNS, CDR2 SASEGT. V dropped 4 bases and J dropped 1 base, with 4 bases sitting between them. The CDR3 is 13 amino acids. In DNA, the CDR3 is TGTGCCAGCAGTGTGGGGAACACCGGGGAGCTGTTTTTT. It encodes CASSVGNTGELFF.

V and J are TRBV28 and TRBJ1-3, with unresolved D. The CDR3 is made up of 12 amino acids. The ends were cut back, 6 bases at V and 2 bases at J, with 5 bases in the middle. Germline-derived CDR1 and CDR2 are MDHEN and SYDVKM. The CDR3 nucleotides read TGTGCCAGCAGGTCTACTGGAAACACCATATATTTT. This gives the protein CASRSTGNTIYF.

V is TRBV7-2 and J is TRBJ1-3, with 7 bases aligning to TRBD1. V was clipped by 1 base and J by 0 bases; unmatched bases: 6. The germline gives CDR1 SGHTA, CDR2 FQGNSA. This CDR3 is built from 17 residues. The CDR3 spells CASSLDGTDSSGNTIYF. CDR3 DNA sequence: TGTGCCAGCAGCTTAGACGGGACAGATTCCTCTGGAAACACCATATATTTT.

This clone appeared a few times. This chain uses TRBV4-3 with TRBJ1-5; no reliable D call. CDR1 is LGHNA, CDR2 YSLEER, per germline. The CDR3 extends over 17 amino acids. V was trimmed by 0 bases and J by 6 bases, leaving 18 bases between them. DNA of the CDR3: TGCGCCAGCAGCCAAGATATACGGACCTTTTCAGGTCAGCCCCAGCATTTT. Its translation is CASSQDIRTFSGQPQHF.

This rearrangement joins TRBV11-3 to TRBJ2-7; the D gene is possibly TRBD1 (5 bases). This CDR3 spans 14 amino acids. V gave up 5 bases and J gave up 7 bases, with 18 bases separating them. Germline CDR1 SGHNT, CDR2 YENEEA. The chain's CDR3 is CASSPGFGAGEQYF. The CDR3 DNA follows: TGTGCCAGCAGCCCGGGCTTTGGGGCTGGGGAGCAGTACTTC.

The chain has TRBV5-6 and TRBJ2-6, with D tentatively TRBD1 (6 bases). CDR1 SGHDT and CDR2 YYEEEE come from the germline V gene. Trimming pared 4 bases from V and 1 base from J, leaving 9 bases between. The CDR3 has 15 amino acids. CDR3 in amino acids: CASSIRGSGANVLTF. The CDR3 bases are TGTGCCAGCAGCATCAGGGGATCTGGGGCCAACGTCCTGACTTTC.

The V gene is TRBV19, the J gene TRBJ1-2, with 8 nucleotides matching TRBD1. CDR3 length: 14 residues. Trimming took 2 bases from V and 2 from J; bases not matched to a gene: 1. Germline V gene data show CDR1 as LNHDA and CDR2 as SQIVND (reference sequence). CDR3 region: CASSIYRGNYGYTF. CDR3 DNA: TGTGCCAGTAGTATATACAGGGGGAACTATGGCTACACCTTC.

The chain recombines TRBV4-3 with TRBJ1-2; TRBD1 agrees at 11 bases. With V trimmed by 2 bases and J by 8 bases, 7 bases remained unmatched. CDR1 is LGHNA and CDR2 is YSLEER in the germline V gene. The CDR3 totals 15 residues. CDR3 bases: TGCGCCAGCAGCCAATTCTCCGGACAGGGGGCGGGCTACACCTTC. It specifies CASSQFSGQGAGYTF.

The chain couples TRBV5-6 to TRBJ2-1, with 8 bases that match TRBD2. V lost 3 bases and J lost 4; bases outside the gene matches: 12. The CDR3 is 17 residues long. Germline lookup yields CDR1 SGHDT and CDR2 YYEEEE. The CDR3 DNA sequence: TGTGCCAGCAGCTCGACCCCGGGGAGCGGGGGTTACAATGAGCAGTTCTTC. As protein: CASSSTPGSGGYNEQFF.

V is TRBV30 and J is TRBJ2-5, with 7 nucleotides matching TRBD2. CDR1 and CDR2 from the germline V gene are GTSNPN and SVGIG (reference sequence). Trimming at V came to 7 bases and at J to 4 bases, leaving 6 bases not matched to a gene. This CDR3 contains 12 residues. CDR3 coding DNA: TGTGCCTCCAGGACTAGGGGAGAGACCCAGTACTTC. It yields the protein CASRTRGETQYF.

V and J are TRBV6-6 and TRBJ1-2; 8 bases align to TRBD1. V lost 6 bases and J lost 0; bases outside the gene matches: 9. There are 16 residues in the CDR3. Germline loops: CDR1 MNHNY, CDR2 SVGAGI (reference sequence). The CDR3 region is CASRRTGRDTNYGYTF. CDR3 DNA sequence: TGTGCCAGCAGGCGGACAGGGCGTGATACTAACTATGGCTACACCTTC.

The chain couples TRBV2 to TRBJ1-2, with D uncertain. V was clipped by 1 base and J by 8 bases, with 14 bases between them. The germline V gene encodes CDR1 SNHLY and CDR2 FYNNEI. This CDR3 is 14 amino acids long. The CDR3 DNA reads as TGTGCCAGCAGTGAAGAGCGGATGGCCGTGGGCTACACCTTC. It specifies CASSEERMAVGYTF.

Details on this clone: This sample also contains other DNA sequences that code for the same CDR3. This chain connects TRBV5-5 to TRBJ1-1; 7 bases fit TRBD1. Germline V gene sequence: CDR1 SGHKS, CDR2 YYEKEE (reference sequence). CDR3 size: 13 residues. V lost 4 bases, J lost 3 bases, and 3 bases stayed unmatched. This CDR3 reads CASSIQGDTEAFF. CDR3 nucleotides: TGTGCCAGCAGCATTCAGGGGGACACTGAAGCTTTCTTT.

CDR3 loop: CASSQGIFGGPDQPQHF. In DNA form, the CDR3 reads TGCGCCAGCAGCCAAGGGATATTCGGGGGGCCGGATCAGCCCCAGCATTTT. The chain carries TRBV4-1 and TRBJ1-5; the D gene is possibly TRBD1 (6 bases). V lost 1 base to trimming and J lost 5 bases, with 18 bases between them. The CDR3 contains 17 residues. Germline V gives CDR1 MGHRA, CDR2 YSYEKL.

The V gene is TRBV18, the J gene TRBJ1-1, with D uncertain. The V end lost 4 bases, the J end lost 3 bases, and 15 bases lay between the germline ends. Germline lookup yields CDR1 KGHSH and CDR2 LQKENI. The CDR3 is 15 residues long. CDR3 protein: CASSHSEGVDTEAFF. CDR3 bases: TGTGCCAGCTCACATTCTGAGGGAGTAGACACTGAAGCTTTCTTT.

This chain connects TRBV29-1 to TRBJ2-1; the match to TRBD1 covers 9 bases. Trimming removed 1 base from V and 10 bases from J; junction bases left unmatched: 5. The CDR3 has 13 amino acids. Germline CDR1 reads SQVTM; CDR2 reads ANQGSEA. This CDR3 reads CSVEGQGGNEQFF. In DNA form, the CDR3 reads TGCAGCGTTGAAGGACAGGGGGGGAACGAGCAGTTCTTC.

This chain connects TRBV4-1 to TRBJ1-5; D gene ambiguous. With 3 bases removed from V and 4 bases from J, the gap between germline ends came to 7 bases. CDR1 is MGHRA, CDR2 YSYEKL, per germline. This CDR3 region has 13 residues. The CDR3, as DNA: TGCGCCAGCAGCCATGAGGGTAATCAGCCCCAGCATTTT. Amino acids: CASSHEGNQPQHF.

The chain links TRBV4-2 to TRBJ1-2; no firm D call. V lost 4 bases to trimming and J lost 6 bases, with 15 bases between them. Germline CDR1 and CDR2: LGHNA and YNFKEQ. The CDR3 spans 14 residues. CDR3 loop: CASSPRAASHGYTF. The CDR3 DNA reads TGTGCCAGCAGCCCGCGGGCCGCTTCCCATGGCTACACCTTC.

This clone was counted between two and nine times. The chain recombines TRBV27 with TRBJ1-1, with 7 nucleotides matching TRBD1. The V segment lost 5 bases and the J segment 2 bases; nucleotides outside the gene matches: 5. This CDR3 region has 14 residues. CDR1 is MNHEY, CDR2 SMNVEV, per germline (reference sequence). The CDR3 DNA follows: TGTGCCAGCAGTCCAGGACAGGTAAACACTGAAGCTTTCTTT. This translates into CASSPGQVNTEAFF.

This clone was seen a handful of times. V usage is TRBV7-8 and J usage is TRBJ1-1; 8 bases fit TRBD1. The trim removed 5 bases at V and 4 bases at J, leaving 6 bases unmatched. Germline V gene data show CDR1 as SGHVS and CDR2 as FQNEAQ. This CDR3 is 14 amino acids long. In DNA form, the CDR3 reads TGTGCCAGCAGCGGGCAGGGGGCGGCCACTGAAGCTTTCTTT. Protein sequence: CASSGQGAATEAFF.

V is TRBV30 and J is TRBJ1-1; TRBD1 agrees at 7 bases. The CDR3 contains 15 residues. Trimming removed 0 bases from V and 0 bases from J; junction bases left unmatched: 4. The germline CDR1 and CDR2 sequences are GTSNPN and SVGIG (reference sequence). CDR3 in DNA: TGTGCCTGGAGTGTCCTGACAGGGCTGAACACTGAAGCTTTCTTT. Protein: CAWSVLTGLNTEAFF.

V usage is TRBV5-1 and J usage is TRBJ1-1; weak D call: TRBD1 (6 bases). This CDR3 has 14 residues. Trimming removed 4 bases at V and 4 bases at J, with 14 bases between. Germline-derived CDR1 and CDR2 are SGHRS and YFSETQ. CDR3 sequence reads: CASSETGLSTEAFF. As DNA, the CDR3 is TGCGCCAGCAGCGAAACAGGGCTGAGCACTGAAGCTTTCTTT.

This clone has a single count. The rearrangement joins TRBV18 to TRBJ1-1; no clear D gene. V lost 1 base, J lost 7 bases, and 7 bases lay in between. CDR1 KGHSH and CDR2 LQKENI come from the germline V gene. This CDR3 is built from 12 residues. The CDR3 region is CASSPRTDEAFF. The CDR3 bases are TGTGCCAGCTCACCACGGACGGATGAAGCTTTCTTT.